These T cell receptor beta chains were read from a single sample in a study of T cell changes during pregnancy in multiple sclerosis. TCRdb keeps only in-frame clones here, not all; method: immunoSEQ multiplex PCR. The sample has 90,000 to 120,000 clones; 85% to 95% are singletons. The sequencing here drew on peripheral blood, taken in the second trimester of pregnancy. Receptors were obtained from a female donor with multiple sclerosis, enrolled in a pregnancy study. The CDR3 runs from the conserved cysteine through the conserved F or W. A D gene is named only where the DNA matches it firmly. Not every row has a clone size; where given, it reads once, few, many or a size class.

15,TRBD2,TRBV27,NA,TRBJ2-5,CASSPLAGGPKTQYF,TGTGCCAGCAGTCCCTTGGCGGGAGGGCCGAAGACCCAGTACTTC
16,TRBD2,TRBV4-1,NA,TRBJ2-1,CASSHLLAGGLGEQFF,TGCGCCAGCAGCCACTTACTAGCGGGGGGGCTCGGTGAGCAGTTCTTC
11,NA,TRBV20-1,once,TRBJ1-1,CSASAPGRAFF,TGCAGTGCTAGTGCCCCCGGGAGGGCTTTCTTT
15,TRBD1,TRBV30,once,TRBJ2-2,CAWSVGQVDTGELFF,TGTGCCTGGAGTGTCGGACAGGTAGACACCGGGGAGCTGTTTTTT
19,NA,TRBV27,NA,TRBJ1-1,CASSLITGRRTRGNTEAFF,TGTGCCAGCAGTTTGATCACAGGTAGAAGAACACGAGGGAACACTGAAGCTTTCTTT
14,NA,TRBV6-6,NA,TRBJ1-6,CASSLRDWNSPLHF,TGTGCCAGCAGTCTCCGGGATTGGAATTCACCCCTCCACTTT
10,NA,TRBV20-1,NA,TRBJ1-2,CSASGERYTF,TGCAGTGCTAGCGGGGAGCGCTACACCTTC
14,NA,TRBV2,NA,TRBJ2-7,CASSVVEGLYEQYF,TGTGCCAGCAGTGTGGTGGAGGGTCTCTACGAGCAGTACTTC
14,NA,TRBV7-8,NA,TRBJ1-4,CASSRGGVGEKLFF,TGTGCCAGCAGCCGGGGGGGGGTCGGTGAAAAACTGTTTTTT
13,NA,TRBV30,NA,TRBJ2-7,CAWSAFSAGEQYF,TGTGCCTGGAGTGCTTTCTCCGCGGGGGAGCAGTACTTC
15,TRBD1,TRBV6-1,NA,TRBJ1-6,CASSETGFSNSPLHF,TGTGCCAGCAGTGAGACAGGGTTTAGTAATTCACCCCTCCACTTT
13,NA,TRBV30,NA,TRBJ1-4,CALHRATNEKLFF,TGTGCCTTACACAGGGCAACTAATGAAAAACTGTTTTTT
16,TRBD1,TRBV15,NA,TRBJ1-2,CATSRGGQGVNYGYTF,TGTGCCACCAGCAGAGGGGGACAGGGGGTTAACTATGGCTACACCTTC
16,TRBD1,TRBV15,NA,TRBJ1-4,CATSRGQGAFNEKLFF,TGTGCCACCAGCAGGGGTCAGGGGGCCTTTAATGAAAAACTGTTTTTT
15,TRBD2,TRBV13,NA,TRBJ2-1,CASSLPGGLAGEQFF,TGTGCCAGCAGCTTACCCGGGGGACTAGCGGGTGAGCAGTTCTTC
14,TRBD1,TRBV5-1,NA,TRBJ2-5,CASSPGQLTETQYF,TGCGCCAGCAGCCCGGGACAGCTAACGGAGACCCAGTACTTC
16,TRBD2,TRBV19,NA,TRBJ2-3,CASSARTSGSIDTQYF,TGTGCCAGTAGCGCCAGGACTAGCGGGAGTATAGATACGCAGTATTTT
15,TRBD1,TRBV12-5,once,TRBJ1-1,CASGLTTGAGTEAFF,TGTGCTAGTGGTTTAACGACAGGGGCTGGCACTGAAGCTTTCTTT
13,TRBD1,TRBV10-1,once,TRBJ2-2,CASSSDRAGELFF,TGCGCCAGCAGTTCGGACAGGGCCGGGGAGCTGTTTTTT
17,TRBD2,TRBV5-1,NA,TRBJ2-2,CASSLRSGRVDTGELFF,TGCGCCAGCAGCTTGCGTAGCGGGAGGGTGGACACCGGGGAGCTGTTTTTT
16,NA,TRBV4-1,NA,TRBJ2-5,CASSHLAFAPQETQYF,TGCGCCAGCAGCCACCTCGCGTTTGCCCCCCAAGAGACCCAGTACTTC
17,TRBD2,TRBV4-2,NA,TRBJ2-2,CASSQRGSGGTTGELFF,TGTGCCAGCAGCCAAAGGGGCAGCGGGGGAACCACCGGGGAGCTGTTTTTT
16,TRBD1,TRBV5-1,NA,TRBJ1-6,CASRFRPGQANSPLHF,TGCGCCAGCAGGTTCCGCCCCGGACAGGCGAATTCACCCCTCCACTTT
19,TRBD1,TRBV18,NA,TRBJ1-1,CASSPLLSPGTGLGTEAFF,TGTGCCAGCTCACCGCTCCTATCACCCGGGACAGGGCTGGGTACTGAAGCTTTCTTT
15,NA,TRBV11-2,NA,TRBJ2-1,CASSSPPISFNEQFF,TGTGCCAGCAGCTCACCCCCTATAAGTTTCAATGAGCAGTTCTTC
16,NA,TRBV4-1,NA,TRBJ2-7,CASSTSPTGLGYEQYF,TGCGCCAGCAGCACCAGCCCGACAGGTCTCGGATACGAGCAGTACTTC
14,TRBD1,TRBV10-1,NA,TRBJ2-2,CATSGTGERGELFF,TGCGCCACCTCCGGGACAGGGGAACGGGGGGAGCTGTTTTTT
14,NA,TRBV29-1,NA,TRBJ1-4,CSVSPGRAGEKLFF,TGCAGCGTCTCACCCGGTAGAGCGGGTGAAAAACTGTTTTTT
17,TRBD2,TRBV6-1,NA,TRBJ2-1,CASSASVAGGSYNEQFF,TGTGCCAGCAGTGCATCAGTTGCGGGAGGTTCCTACAATGAGCAGTTCTTC
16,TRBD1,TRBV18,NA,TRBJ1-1,CASSPPGQGLNTEAFF,TGTGCCAGCTCACCACCGGGACAGGGGCTGAACACTGAAGCTTTCTTT
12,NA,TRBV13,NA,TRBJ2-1,CASSGSGLEQFF,TGTGCCAGCAGCGGTTCGGGACTCGAGCAGTTCTTC